Shown below are 26 T cell receptor beta chains from a single sample sequenced in a study of cytomegalovirus exposure and HLA in healthy donors. Profiled with immunoSEQ multiplex PCR; TCRdb holds only in-frame clones, not every one. Here the sample spans more than 140,000 clones, around 90% being singletons. The specimen was PBMCs. These receptors all stem from a woman aged 18-29 years in good health and CMV-seropositive.

The J gene is TRBJ1-2, the V gene TRBV5-1, with 8 bases that match TRBD1. Unmatched junction bases numbered 5, after V lost 4 bases and J lost 0 bases. This CDR3 contains 15 residues. Germline values: CDR1 SGHRS, CDR2 YFSETQ. Here the CDR3 reads CASSPDRESNYGYTF. As DNA, the CDR3 is TGCGCCAGCAGCCCGGACAGGGAGTCTAACTATGGCTACACCTTC.

CDR3 coding DNA: TGTGCCAGCAGCCTGACTAGCGGGAGTTTTGGTGAGCAGTTCTTC. Amino acid sequence: CASSLTSGSFGEQFF. V and J are TRBV7-2 and TRBJ2-1, with 12 bases aligning to TRBD2. This CDR3 is built from 15 residues. CDR1 SGHTA and CDR2 FQGNSA come from the germline V gene. Trimming cost V 5 bases and J 9 bases; bases outside gene matches: 8.

The DNA for the CDR3 is TGTGCCAGCAGCCAATTCAGCGGTGAGACCCAGTACTTC. This encodes CASSQFSGETQYF. V usage is TRBV2 and J usage is TRBJ2-5; weak D call: TRBD2 (5 bases). Germline V gene lookup returns CDR1 SNHLY and CDR2 FYNNEI. Trimming removed 6 bases from V and 5 bases from J, with 13 bases in between. This CDR3 comprises 13 residues.

The chain links TRBV5-1 to TRBJ2-5, with a possible D match to TRBD1 (7 bases). Germline CDR1 SGHRS, CDR2 YFSETQ. V was shortened by 8 bases and J by 5 bases, with 16 bases between the two germline ends. This CDR3 is 13 amino acids long. DNA of the CDR3: TGCGCCAGTTTTTCGACAGGGAGGGAGACCCAGTACTTC. This translates into CASFSTGRETQYF.

This clone has only one observation. The chain combines TRBV18 with TRBJ1-3; D is possibly TRBD1 (6 bases). V was pared by 8 bases and J by 0 bases, with 17 bases between. Germline V gene data show CDR1 as KGHSH and CDR2 as LQKENI. The CDR3 extends over 16 amino acids. In nucleotides, the CDR3 is TGTGCCAGCGGGGGAACCGGGACACACTCTGGAAACACCATATATTTT. Amino acids: CASGGTGTHSGNTIYF.

The chain couples TRBV6-5 to TRBJ2-3, with D uncertain. Trimming shortened V by 2 bases and J by 0 bases, and 6 bases separated the two germline ends. CDR3 size: 14 residues. Germline CDR1 and CDR2: MNHEY and SVGAGI. CDR3 DNA sequence: TGTGCCAGCAGTTACGACTGGAGCACAGATACGCAGTATTTT. Its translation: CASSYDWSTDTQYF.

This clone was counted a single time. The J gene is TRBJ2-1, the V gene TRBV5-1; 7 bases are shared with TRBD2. The CDR3 has 17 amino acids. Germline values: CDR1 SGHRS, CDR2 YFSETQ. Germline trimming cut 2 bases from V and 7 bases from J; bases unmatched to any gene: 15. The DNA of the CDR3 is TGCGCCAGCAGCTTCGGGCCTAGCGGCCTCGGAGGGAATGAGCAGTTCTTC. Translated: CASSFGPSGLGGNEQFF.

The rearrangement uses TRBV10-3 and TRBJ2-6; possibly TRBD2 for D (6 bases). The CDR3 loop spans 22 amino acids. Trimming removed 0 bases at V and 2 bases at J, with 26 bases between. Germline V gene sequence: CDR1 ENHRY, CDR2 SYGVKD. This chain's CDR3 is CAISESTRGLKDPGAGANVLTF. In nucleotides, the CDR3 is TGTGCCATCAGTGAGTCGACTCGGGGACTTAAGGACCCCGGGGCTGGGGCCAACGTCCTGACTTTC.

CDR3: CSMEGRTEGMYEQYF. For the CDR3, the DNA is TGCAGCATGGAGGGACGGACCGAAGGGATGTACGAGCAGTACTTC. The chain combines TRBV29-1 with TRBJ2-7; perhaps TRBD2 as D (6 bases). In germline, CDR1 is SQVTM, CDR2 ANQGSEA. The CDR3 contains 15 residues. Trimming shortened V by 8 bases and J by 4 bases, and 24 bases separated the two germline ends.

The rearrangement joins TRBV25-1 to TRBJ2-1, with TRBD2 matching 7 bases. The trim removed 5 bases at V and 3 bases at J, leaving 10 bases unmatched. This CDR3 has 16 amino acids. The germline V gene has CDR1 MGHDK and CDR2 SYGVNS. The CDR3 DNA reads as TGTGCCAGCAGTCGAGGGGCGGGAGTAGGCTACAATGAGCAGTTCTTC. As protein: CASSRGAGVGYNEQFF. Using reference TRBV25-1 and TRBJ2-1 for the parts outside the CDR3, the full variable domain is EADIYQTPRYLVIGTGKKITLECSQTMGHDKMYWYQQDPGMELHLIHYSYGVNSTEKGDLSSESTVSRIRTEHFPLTLESARPSHTSQYLCASSRGAGVGYNEQFFGPGTRLTVL.

The chain joins TRBV5-6 to TRBJ2-5, with a possible D match to TRBD1 (5 bases). V was clipped by 3 bases and J by 4 bases, with 19 bases between them. The CDR3 runs to 16 residues. Germline lookup yields CDR1 SGHDT and CDR2 YYEEEE. The CDR3 sequence: CASSSYPEAQGETQYF. The CDR3 coding sequence is TGTGCCAGCAGCTCCTACCCTGAGGCCCAGGGAGAGACCCAGTACTTC.

The chain couples TRBV29-1 to TRBJ1-5, with 7 bases aligning to TRBD1. The ends lost 6 bases at V and 7 bases at J; junction bases unmatched: 9. The CDR3 is made up of 13 amino acids. Germline V gene lookup returns CDR1 SQVTM and CDR2 ANQGSEA. The chain's CDR3 is CSVSQGPGQPQHF. CDR3 sequence (DNA): TGCAGCGTCTCACAGGGGCCGGGGCAGCCCCAGCATTTT.

This sequence joins TRBV4-2 and TRBJ2-3, with D possibly TRBD2 on 6 matching bases. V gave up 0 bases and J gave up 2 bases, with 12 bases separating them. This CDR3 is built from 16 residues. CDR1 LGHNA and CDR2 YNFKEQ come from the germline V gene. CDR3 sequence reads: CASSQEVGGNTDTQYF. The CDR3 DNA follows: TGTGCCAGCAGCCAAGAAGTCGGGGGAAACACAGATACGCAGTATTTT.

The chain uses TRBV28 and TRBJ1-2, with unresolved D. Germline lookup yields CDR1 MDHEN and CDR2 SYDVKM. The CDR3 is 13 residues long. V was cut by 1 base and J by 8 bases, with 11 bases left in between. For the CDR3, the DNA is TGTGCCAGCAGTTTATACGGGGTGGGCGGCTACACCTTC. Translation: CASSLYGVGGYTF.

This chain connects TRBV7-2 to TRBJ2-3; 10 nucleotides line up with TRBD1. The CDR3 totals 16 residues. Losses at the gene ends were 4 bases for V and 5 bases for J; bases not matched to a gene: 9. Germline lookup yields CDR1 SGHTA and CDR2 FQGNSA. The CDR3 sequence: CASSSIGTGVGDTQYF. CDR3 nucleotide sequence: TGTGCCAGCAGCTCCATCGGGACAGGGGTGGGAGATACGCAGTATTTT.

The CDR3 protein is CASSLWRGIGVYEQYF. The CDR3 coding sequence is TGCGCCAGCAGCTTGTGGAGAGGAATCGGTGTCTACGAGCAGTACTTC. This chain links TRBV5-1 with TRBJ2-7; D is unresolved. There are 16 residues in the CDR3. Trimming pared 1 base from V and 3 bases from J, leaving 17 bases between. Germline V gene data show CDR1 as SGHRS and CDR2 as YFSETQ. The full variable domain, in which reference TRBV5-1 and TRBJ2-7 provide the parts outside the CDR3, is KAGVTQTPRYLIKTRGQQVTLSCSPISGHRSVSWYQQTPGQGLQFLFEYFSETQRNKGNFPGRFSGRQFSNSRSEMNVSTLELGDSALYLCASSLWRGIGVYEQYFGPGTRLTVT.

V is TRBV6-5 and J is TRBJ1-1; a possible D gene is TRBD1 (6 bases). Germline V lookup: CDR1 MNHEY, CDR2 SVGAGI. This CDR3 spans 15 amino acids. V dropped 0 bases and J dropped 0 bases, with 8 bases sitting between them. As DNA, the CDR3 is TGTGCCAGCAGTTACTCCACAGGGATGAACACTGAAGCTTTCTTT. This translates into CASSYSTGMNTEAFF.

This chain links TRBV5-1 with TRBJ2-3, with no clear D. V dropped 0 bases and J dropped 2 bases, with 19 bases sitting between them. This CDR3 is built from 18 residues. The V gene's germline CDR1 is SGHRS and CDR2 YFSETQ. In DNA, the CDR3 is TGCGCCAGCAGCTTGGTCATGCAAACGCGGATGCCCACAGATACGCAGTATTTT. The encoded protein is CASSLVMQTRMPTDTQYF.

V and J are TRBV19 and TRBJ2-7; possible D gene TRBD1, 6 bases. Germline V gene lookup returns CDR1 LNHDA and CDR2 SQIVND (reference sequence). Trimming left V 2 bases short and J 3 bases short, with 11 bases between. The CDR3 covers 14 residues. The CDR3 DNA follows: TGTGCCAGTAGTATACAGGGACAATACTACGAGCAGTACTTC. Protein product: CASSIQGQYYEQYF.

This clone was counted between two and nine times. This chain links TRBV7-8 with TRBJ2-7; no clear D gene. This CDR3 contains 16 residues. V was clipped by 5 bases and J by 5 bases, with 22 bases between them. In germline, CDR1 is SGHVS, CDR2 FQNEAQ. In DNA, the CDR3 is TGTGCCAGCAGCGGTTGGGCGACCTCCTTTTGGAACGAGCAGTACTTC. This codes for CASSGWATSFWNEQYF.

The genes are TRBV5-1 and TRBJ2-7, with TRBD2 matching over 13 bases. Trimming cost V 0 bases and J 8 bases; bases outside gene matches: 8. Germline CDR1 and CDR2: SGHRS and YFSETQ. The length of the CDR3 is 16 residues. CDR3 in DNA: TGCGCCAGCAGCTTGGCTATCACTAGCGGGAGGGCCAAGCAGTACTTC. Translation: CASSLAITSGRAKQYF.

This clone was found once. This chain joins TRBV15 and TRBJ1-4; 9 bases align to TRBD1. Trimming took 1 base from V and 7 from J; bases not matched to a gene: 4. The CDR3 has 15 residues. Germline V CDR1 and CDR2: LNHNV, YYDKDF (reference sequence). The CDR3 DNA is TGTGCCACCAGCAGAGGGGACAGGGTCGGTGAAAAACTGTTTTTT. This codes for CATSRGDRVGEKLFF.

The count of this clone is one. The chain is built from TRBV9 and TRBJ2-2; TRBD2 might be the D (5 bases). The germline V and J ends were trimmed by 4 bases and 4 bases, with 17 bases remaining between them. Germline V gene sequence: CDR1 SGDLS, CDR2 YYNGEE. The CDR3 consists of 16 residues. The CDR3 DNA reads as TGTGCCAGCAGCTCACAACCGAGGGTCGGCACCGGGGAGCTGTTTTTT. This translates into CASSSQPRVGTGELFF.

The chain combines TRBV6-4 with TRBJ2-2; 13 nucleotides agree with TRBD2. The CDR3 is made up of 21 amino acids. The germline V gene encodes CDR1 MRHNA and CDR2 SNTAGT. J lost 4 bases, V lost 2 bases, and 16 bases had no gene match. The CDR3 DNA sequence: TGTGCCAGCAGTGACCCGACAGGGAAGACTAGCGGGAGGAGTTCCACCGGGGAGCTGTTTTTT. This encodes CASSDPTGKTSGRSSTGELFF.

The rearrangement links TRBV11-3 to TRBJ2-7; TRBD1 matches 7 bases. The trim removed 1 base at V and 2 bases at J, leaving 5 bases unmatched. The CDR3 has 15 residues. Germline assignment: CDR1 SGHNT and CDR2 YENEEA. The CDR3 coding sequence is TGTGCCAGCAGCTTAGGACAGGGCCAGACCTACGAGCAGTACTTC. Translated, it gives CASSLGQGQTYEQYF.

In this sample, this clone turned up a few times. This chain joins TRBV19 and TRBJ1-1; 7 bases are shared with TRBD1. The germline V gene has CDR1 LNHDA and CDR2 SQIVND (reference sequence). The CDR3 spans 13 residues. The ends lost 3 bases at V and 7 bases at J; junction bases unmatched: 5. In DNA form, the CDR3 reads TGTGCCAGTAGTATCCCAGGGGGGATTGAAGCTTTCTTT. This codes for CASSIPGGIEAFF. The variable domain in full, with the rest retrieved from reference TRBV19 and TRBJ1-1, is DGGITQSPKYLFRKEGQNVTLSCEQNLNHDAMYWYRQDPGQGLRLIYYSQIVNDFQKGDIAEGYSVSREKKESFPLTVTSAQKNPTAFYLCASSIPGGIEAFFGQGTRLTVV.